The clone carrying this T cell receptor beta chain came up a few times. With cryopreserved PBMCs as the source, roughly 2 micrograms of genomic DNA went to TCR beta libraries. The sample is drawn from a study of cytotoxic CD8 clonotypes in ibrutinib-treated CLL. The repertoire was sequenced with immunoSEQ multiplex PCR; TCRdb's copy has only in-frame clones and lacks some. The sample shows 150,000 or so clones, approximately 81% of them seen only once. This CDR3 comprises 14 residues. The germline V gene encodes CDR1 GTSNPN and CDR2 SVGIG (reference sequence). V was trimmed by 5 bases and J by 3 bases, leaving 13 bases between them.

The rearrangement joins TRBV30 to TRBJ2-2, with D perhaps matching TRBD2 (5 bases). The starting material was PBMCs, obtained after 12 months of ibrutinib treatment. The origin of this receptor is a human donor with chronic lymphocytic leukemia. The CDR3 sequence is CAWSRVVDTGELFF. DNA for the CDR3: TGTGCCTGGTCGAGGGTGGTGGACACCGGGGAGCTGTTTTTT. Supplemented by reference TRBV30 and TRBJ2-2, the full variable domain reads SQTIHQWPATLVQPVGSPLSLECTVEGTSNPNLYWYRQAAGRGLQLLFYSVGIGQISSEVPQNLSASRPQDRQFILSSKKLLLSDSGFYLCAWSRVVDTGELFFGEGSRLTVL.